The subject of this entry is one TCR beta chain. Its antigen remains unidentified. Per germline, CDR1 SGHAT and CDR2 FQNNGV. This CDR3 contains 16 residues. The junction had 12 bases not matched to a gene; V was cut back by 1 base and J by 14 bases. This sample is drawn from a study of OX40 agonist ivuxolimab in advanced cancers. Across the whole study: Six ivuxolimab dose levels, 0.01 to 10 mg/kg, were given intravenously every 2 weeks.

Study results and limitations: Both CD4+ and CD8+ T cell populations in blood had undergone clonal expansion by week 6 at 0.1 to 3.0 mg/kg. There were, on average, more expanded clones in CD8+ T cells than in CD4+. Still undetermined is the antigen specificity of the expanded peripheral T cells.

Assay used: immunoSEQ multiplex PCR; TCRdb lists only in-frame clones, some missing. Here the sample spans roughly 73,000 clones, roughly 90% being singletons. This receptor was taken from an adult with an advanced solid tumor such as melanoma, head and neck, liver or kidney cancer. This material consisted of CD4+ or CD8+ T cells sorted from blood, taken in a trial of the OX40 agonist ivuxolimab. The J gene is TRBJ1-6, the V gene TRBV11-2; 9 nucleotides agree with TRBD1. The CDR3 loop reads CASSLVPGTGLLALHF. The CDR3 coding sequence is TGTGCCAGCAGCTTAGTCCCCGGGACAGGGCTTTTAGCCCTCCACTTT.